A selection of T cell receptor beta chains follows, all from one sample in a study of T cells after yellow fever vaccination. One entry per CDR3 protein results from TCRdb running MiXCR on the 5' RACE reads. The sample yields 350,000 to 550,000 distinct CDR3 sequences, about 19% seen once. Sample: PBMCs, taken before the yellow fever booster vaccination. The receptors originated from a man younger than 35 who received the YFV17D yellow fever vaccine. Both conserved end residues are part of each CDR3. D genes are given only for firm matches. Clone size is stated in some rows and not others, as once, few, many or a class when expanded.

cdr3_nt | cdr3_aa | d_call | j_call | v_call | clone_size | cdr3_length
TGTGCCAGCAGTGAGCGGGTAGTTGGCAATCAGCCCCAGCATTTT | CASSERVVGNQPQHF | - | TRBJ1-5 | TRBV6-1 | - | 15
TGTGCCTGGAGTGTAGGGGCAGGAACTGAAGCTTTCTTT | CAWSVGAGTEAFF | - | TRBJ1-1 | TRBV30 | few | 13
TGTGCCAGCAGTGGGGACCCCTCTGGGGCCAACGTCCTGACTTTC | CASSGDPSGANVLTF | - | TRBJ2-6 | TRBV2 | - | 15
TGCGCCAGCAGCTTGGTTGTGGCGGATGGCTACACCTTC | CASSLVVADGYTF | - | TRBJ1-2 | TRBV5-1 | few | 13
TGCGCCAGCAGCTCGGGCGATTGGGGAGAGACCCAGTACTTC | CASSSGDWGETQYF | - | TRBJ2-5 | TRBV5-1 | - | 14
TGTGCCATCAGTGAGTCGGGAAGCGGGGTATACACAGATACGCAGTATTTT | CAISESGSGVYTDTQYF | TRBD2 | TRBJ2-3 | TRBV10-3 | - | 17
TGCAGTGCTATCGAGGATCCGGACTATGGCTACACCTTC | CSAIEDPDYGYTF | - | TRBJ1-2 | TRBV20-1 | - | 13
TGTGCCAGCGGGGGATCGGAATACAATGAGCAGTTCTTC | CASGGSEYNEQFF | - | TRBJ2-1 | TRBV6-1 | many | 13
TGTGCCAGCAGTCCCACCGGGACGCCGCACTCTGGGGCCAACGTCCTGACTTTC | CASSPTGTPHSGANVLTF | - | TRBJ2-6 | TRBV12-3/TRBV12-4 | - | 18
TGCGCCAGCAGGGGTCTTCCAGCGGGGGGCACAGATACGCAGTATTTT | CASRGLPAGGTDTQYF | TRBD2 | TRBJ2-3 | TRBV5-1 | - | 16
TGTGCCAGCAGCTCTCCCGGGGGGGCTAGCACAGATACGCAGTATTTT | CASSSPGGASTDTQYF | TRBD2 | TRBJ2-3 | TRBV7-9 | few | 16
TGTGCCAGCAGCGTAGGGGACTACACGACCCAGTACTTC | CASSVGDYTTQYF | TRBD2 | TRBJ2-5 | TRBV9 | - | 13
TGTGCCAGCAGCGACCGCCGGGGAGGAGGAGAGACCCAGTACTTC | CASSDRRGGGETQYF | - | TRBJ2-5 | TRBV7-8 | few | 15
TGTGCCAGCAGTTACTCGAGGGGTGGTGATACGCAGTATTTT | CASSYSRGGDTQYF | - | TRBJ2-3 | TRBV6-2/TRBV6-3 | few | 14
TGTGCCAGCAGCTTCAGACAGGGTTTGAACACCGGGGAGCTGTTTTTT | CASSFRQGLNTGELFF | TRBD1 | TRBJ2-2 | TRBV7-6 | - | 16
TGTGCCAGCAATCCTAGGCGGATGGCAGATACGCAGTATTTT | CASNPRRMADTQYF | - | TRBJ2-3 | TRBV9 | once | 14
TGTGCCAGCCGTTTTGGGTTCACAGATACGCAGTATTTT | CASRFGFTDTQYF | - | TRBJ2-3 | TRBV6-5 | few | 13
TGTGCCAGCAGCACACCTTTCGGGGGATCGAGCACAGATACGCAGTATTTT | CASSTPFGGSSTDTQYF | - | TRBJ2-3 | TRBV11-1 | few | 17
TGCAGTGCTAGAGGACCAGGGGGCCTGGCTGAAAAACTGTTTTTT | CSARGPGGLAEKLFF | TRBD1 | TRBJ1-4 | TRBV20-1 | few | 15
TGTGCCAGCAGCTTAGGAGTTCGGGGACTAGCGGGACAAGAGACCCAGTACTTC | CASSLGVRGLAGQETQYF | TRBD2 | TRBJ2-5 | TRBV7-2 | - | 18
TGTGCCAGCAGTTTAGGCGGATTTAGCAATCAGCCCCAGCATTTT | CASSLGGFSNQPQHF | - | TRBJ1-5 | TRBV27 | few | 15
TGCGCCAGCAGCCCGTCACTAGCGACCGAGACCCAGTACTTC | CASSPSLATETQYF | TRBD2 | TRBJ2-5 | TRBV4-3 | many | 14
TGCGCCAGCACTGGGGGGCCGGAGCAGTTCTTC | CASTGGPEQFF | - | TRBJ2-1 | TRBV5-1 | - | 11
TGCGCCAGCAGCTTGGGGGGCGCTGGAGGCACTGAAGCTTTCTTT | CASSLGGAGGTEAFF | - | TRBJ1-1 | TRBV5-1 | few | 15
TGTGCCATCAAGGGGAGCTCTGGGGCCAACGTCCTGACTTTC | CAIKGSSGANVLTF | - | TRBJ2-6 | TRBV10-3 | few | 14
TGTGCCAGCTCCCGCTATTTCGCAGAGACCCAGTACTTC | CASSRYFAETQYF | - | TRBJ2-5 | TRBV6-5 | - | 13
TGTGCCAGCAGCCCCTACGGGGGCAGGAACAATCAGCCCCAGCATTTT | CASSPYGGRNNQPQHF | - | TRBJ1-5 | TRBV11-2 | few | 16
TGTGCCAGCAGTTTTTCCCTAGCGGGGTCCGTAGATACGCAGTATTTT | CASSFSLAGSVDTQYF | TRBD2 | TRBJ2-3 | TRBV12-3/TRBV12-4 | - | 16
TGTGCCAGCACCGCGGGCTGGGAAGGGGATACGCAGTATTTT | CASTAGWEGDTQYF | - | TRBJ2-3 | TRBV2 | few | 14
TGCGCCAGCAGCTTGGTCCCCTCTGGAACCCAGTACTTC | CASSLVPSGTQYF | - | TRBJ2-5 | TRBV5-1 | few | 13
TGTGCCAGCAGCATTGGATCGTACGTCAATGAGCAGTTCTTC | CASSIGSYVNEQFF | - | TRBJ2-1 | TRBV7-8 | few | 14
TGTGCCAGCAGCTTAGGGGGGGACGGGGACTATGGCTACACCTTC | CASSLGGDGDYGYTF | - | TRBJ1-2 | TRBV7-9 | few | 15
TGCAGCGCCTCACAGGGGGCGGGAAACACCATATATTTT | CSASQGAGNTIYF | TRBD1 | TRBJ1-3 | TRBV29-1 | - | 13
TGTGCCAGCAGTTACTCGTCCCCAAGGGGGTATGGCTACACCTTC | CASSYSSPRGYGYTF | - | TRBJ1-2 | TRBV6-2/TRBV6-3 | - | 15
TGTGCCAGCAGGGCCCGCGAGGCCAATGAGCAGTTCTTC | CASRAREANEQFF | - | TRBJ2-1 | TRBV6-4 | few | 13
TGTGCCACCAGTGATTCTCAGGACAGTAAGGAGACCCAGTACTTC | CATSDSQDSKETQYF | - | TRBJ2-5 | TRBV24-1 | few | 15
TGTGCCAGCAGCTACGGGCGAGCAGGGGTCCGTATGGAAAAACTGTTTTTT | CASSYGRAGVRMEKLFF | - | TRBJ1-4 | TRBV7-6 | - | 17
TGTGCCAGCAGTTACGAGGGCCCCTCCTACAATGAGCAGTTCTTC | CASSYEGPSYNEQFF | - | TRBJ2-1 | TRBV6-5 | - | 15
TGCAGCGTCCGACAGGGGTCGGGAACAGATACGCAGTATTTT | CSVRQGSGTDTQYF | TRBD1 | TRBJ2-3 | TRBV29-1 | - | 14
TGTGCCATCAGTGGGACCCGGGGGTCTGGTGCCAACGTCCTGACTTTC | CAISGTRGSGANVLTF | - | TRBJ2-6 | TRBV10-3 | many | 16
TGTGCCGCTTCCGCGGGGGCAGGACCCCGGGACGAGCAGTACTTC | CAASAGAGPRDEQYF | - | TRBJ2-7 | TRBV9 | many | 15
TGTGCCAGCAGTCCGGACTGGGGGGCGTCTGAAGCTTTCTTT | CASSPDWGASEAFF | - | TRBJ1-1 | TRBV12-3/TRBV12-4 | - | 14
TGTGCCAGCAGTTCTACCATCGCCCGGGGTCCTGGGGCCAACGTCCTGACTTTC | CASSSTIARGPGANVLTF | - | TRBJ2-6 | TRBV12-3/TRBV12-4 | few | 18
TGTGCCAGCAGTTTCGGGACTGGATCGTCCGAGCAGTACTTC | CASSFGTGSSEQYF | - | TRBJ2-7 | TRBV6-6 | few | 14
TGTGCCAGCAGCTTGCCAGGGGAGCAGTTCTTC | CASSLPGEQFF | - | TRBJ2-1 | TRBV5-6 | few | 11
TGTGCCAGCAGTTACTCGCCGACTGCGGTGGACACTGAAGCTTTCTTT | CASSYSPTAVDTEAFF | - | TRBJ1-1 | TRBV6-5 | few | 16
TGTGCCACCAGCGTCAGGGGCACTGAAGCTTTCTTT | CATSVRGTEAFF | - | TRBJ1-1 | TRBV15 | few | 12
TGCGCCAGCAGCTTGAGTTCCTGGTCCCTCACGGGAGATACGCAGTATTTT | CASSLSSWSLTGDTQYF | - | TRBJ2-3 | TRBV5-1 | - | 17
TGCAGTGCTAGTACGGGGGACACTGAAGCTTTCTTT | CSASTGDTEAFF | - | TRBJ1-1 | TRBV20-1 | - | 12
TGCAGTGCTAGAGGGACGACAGGGACCGGGGAGCTGTTTTTT | CSARGTTGTGELFF | TRBD1 | TRBJ2-2 | TRBV20-1 | few | 14